This T cell receptor beta chain was documented in a study of T-cell memory formation after mild COVID-19. Study findings and constraints: A subset of responding clones appeared in pre-infection memory, suggesting cross-reactive memory joined.

About this clonotype itself: Its matching antigen is unknown.

In TCRdb, the 5' RACE reads were re-called with MiXCR into one record per CDR3 protein. The sample lists a few hundred thousand distinct CDR3 sequences, roughly 21% occurring once. The TCR comes from an adult woman who had mild COVID-19 (a few samples of this study predate the infection). Cell type and time point are not known. Source material: PBMCs or a T cell subset sorted from them (not recorded which).

The CDR3 sequence is CASSFIAGQDNSNQPQHF. CDR3 in DNA: TGCGCCAGCAGCTTCATTGCGGGACAAGATAATAGCAATCAGCCCCAGCATTTT. V is TRBV5-1 and J is TRBJ1-5; a possible D gene is TRBD1 (6 bases). The CDR3 has 18 amino acids. Trimming removed 2 bases from V and 0 bases from J, with 18 bases in between. The germline gives CDR1 SGHRS, CDR2 YFSETQ.